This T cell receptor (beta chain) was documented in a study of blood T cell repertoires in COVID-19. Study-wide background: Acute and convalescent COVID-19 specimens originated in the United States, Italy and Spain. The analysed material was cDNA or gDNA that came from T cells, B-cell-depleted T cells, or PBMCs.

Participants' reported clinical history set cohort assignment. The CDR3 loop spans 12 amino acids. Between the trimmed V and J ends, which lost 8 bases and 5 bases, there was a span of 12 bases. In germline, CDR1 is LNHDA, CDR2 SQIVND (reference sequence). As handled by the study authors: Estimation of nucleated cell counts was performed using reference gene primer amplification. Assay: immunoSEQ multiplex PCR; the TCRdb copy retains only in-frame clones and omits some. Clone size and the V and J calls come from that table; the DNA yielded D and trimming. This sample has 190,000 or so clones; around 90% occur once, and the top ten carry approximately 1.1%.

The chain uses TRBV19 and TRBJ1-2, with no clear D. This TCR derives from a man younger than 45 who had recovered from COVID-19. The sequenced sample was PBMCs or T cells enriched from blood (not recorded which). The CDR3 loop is CASQLGEYGYTF. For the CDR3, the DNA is TGTGCCAGTCAGCTGGGCGAGTATGGCTACACCTTC.